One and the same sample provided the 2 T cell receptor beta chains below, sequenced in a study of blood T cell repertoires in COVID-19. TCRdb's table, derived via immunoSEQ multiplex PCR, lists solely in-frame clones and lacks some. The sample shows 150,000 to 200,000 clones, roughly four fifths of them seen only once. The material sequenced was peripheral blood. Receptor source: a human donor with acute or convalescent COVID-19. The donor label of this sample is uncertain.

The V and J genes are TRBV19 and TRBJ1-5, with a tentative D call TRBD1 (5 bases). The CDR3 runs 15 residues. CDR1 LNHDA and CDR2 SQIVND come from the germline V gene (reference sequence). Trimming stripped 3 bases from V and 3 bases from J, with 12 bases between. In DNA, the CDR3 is TGTGCCAGTAGTATTGTAGGGGCGGACAATCAGCCCCAGCATTTT. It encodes CASSIVGADNQPQHF. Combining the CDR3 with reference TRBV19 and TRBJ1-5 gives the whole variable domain DGGITQSPKYLFRKEGQNVTLSCEQNLNHDAMYWYRQDPGQGLRLIYYSQIVNDFQKGDIAEGYSVSREKKESFPLTVTSAQKNPTAFYLCASSIVGADNQPQHFGDGTRLSIL.

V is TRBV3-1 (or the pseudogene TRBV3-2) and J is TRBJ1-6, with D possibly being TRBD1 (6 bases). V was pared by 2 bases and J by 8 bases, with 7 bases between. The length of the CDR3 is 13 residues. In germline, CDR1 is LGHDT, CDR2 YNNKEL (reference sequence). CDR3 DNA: TGTGCCAGCAGCCAAAACAGGGATTCACCCCTCCACTTT. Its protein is CASSQNRDSPLHF.